This entry features one TCR beta chain sequence. This clone was seen only a few times. Its specific antigen is unknown. Base quality data are lacking; no much larger clone is found one base away. Using the deep immunoSEQ assay, multiplex PCR amplified TCR CDR3 regions from genomic DNA. Extracted genomic DNA from each cell subset was spread evenly across all wells of several immunoSEQ 96-well plates, with each plate serving as a replicate. For sorted subsets, roughly 0.2 ug genomic DNA, equal to 30,000 or so T cell genomes, was loaded into each replicate PCR. The purified libraries were quantified using a Qubit 3.0 fluorometer, sized with a Bioanalyzer 2100, and then quantified again using the KAPA Library Quantification kit. Every immunoSEQ 96-well plate was sequenced on a dedicated single-read 150-cycle Illumina NextSeq 550 flow cell. As for the authors' bioinformatics: Because the immunoSEQ output included only junctional sequences and no quality scores, the filtering could not be the same as the filtering used for full-length reads. Sequences were annotated with PyIR, a Python wrapper for IgBLAST v1.9, and V/J genes and CDR3 were assigned using IMGT germline references. Reads were filtered out if the reads had weak V/J assignments (E-value above 1e-6), no CDR3, stop codons, out-of-frame junctions, or ambiguous translated residues. V3J clonotypes were defined as sequences sharing the same inferred V gene, J gene, and CDR3 amino acid sequence. The percentage overlap between two repertoires was calculated by dividing the number of shared unique clonotypes by the size of the smaller repertoire. Repertoire richness was assessed with RTK rarefaction, the Chao1 estimator, and Recon v2.1 estimates of unobserved clonotypes. OLGA was used to compute generation probabilities for all TCRbeta clonotypes that the gDNA method yielded from a handful of donors. Sourced from immuneACCESS, this table was stored by TCRdb with only in-frame sequences that have V and J called. A share of the clones is absent; for the studies checked, an unresolved V gene accounts for under half, and the remainder has no known explanation. The V and J calls and clone size come from that table; D and trimming were worked out from the DNA. The sample table holds about 1.1 million clones, of which approximately 77% were seen once. The ten largest make up 0.85% to 1% of the sample.

The source of the sample is a study of shared clonotypes between healthy human individuals (dated by TCRdb to about 2020). General notes on the study: The cohort included a few men and a couple of women between 18 and 49 years of age. The study deeply sequenced blood TCR repertoires of about 5 healthy adults to estimate repertoire size and the extent of clonotype sharing between individuals. Between about 0.85 and 8.9 billion PBMCs per donor were obtained by leukapheresis. Different laboratories and diverse techniques were used to prepare libraries and sequence TCR repertoires, to increase sequencing depth and limit assay-specific biases. For each donor, three plates each were used for CD4 naive and CD4 memory, two plates were used for CD8 naive, and one plate was used for CD8 memory. General study outcomes and caveats: The genetic and exposure-history diversity represented was limited by the small number of donors. Around 5% of naive CD4, more than 3% of naive CD8, about 2.1% of memory CD4, and more than 0.35% of memory CD8 clonotypes were shared across a few donors. Only blood was sampled, and tissue TCR repertoires likely differ from those in blood. Pairwise subsampling led to the expectation that sequencing depth would affect the degree of clonotype sharing among donors. Incomplete sequencing was indicated by rarefaction of sorted-subset datasets, despite the large sequencing depth. Larger estimated clonotype richness was generally found for naive subsets than for memory subsets. Compared with non-shared clonotypes, the clonotypes found in all four sorted-subset donors had higher generation probabilities.

Trimming removed 2 bases from V and 6 bases from J, leaving 15 bases between the germline ends. Including the terminal cysteine and phenylalanine, the CDR3 comprises 15 residues. The only DNA kept is the CDR3, 45 bases in frame from the first base. In the germline V gene, CDR1 corresponds to LGHNT and CDR2 to FRNRAP. Healthy HIV-negative adults with no recently reported acute infections or vaccinations were included as donors. Every donor was a Caucasian adult residing in Nashville, Tennessee, USA. CD4+ T cells were enriched by magnetic negative selection, after which naive cells were positively selected on CD45RA and the negative fraction was taken as the memory subset. Blood was collected by leukapheresis, and PBMCs were isolated by Ficoll-Histopaque density gradient centrifugation and then cryopreserved in liquid nitrogen vapor phase. Analytical flow cytometry was used to check the purity and quantity of each magnetically sorted T cell population. Genomic DNA was isolated from every sorted fraction and measured by UV absorbance on a Nanodrop 2000c.

Sequenced material: memory CD4+ T cells from PBMCs. What this sample's cell subset or site label stands for: CD45RA-negative fraction. Rearrangement joined TRBV12-5 to TRBJ2-3, with the D gene not confidently named. The clonotype originates from a man in his late teens or twenties in good health. Some clones in this sample may be carry-over from other donors' samples. Read as DNA, the sequence is TGTGCTAGTGGTTTGATTATAGGGTCCTTGGATACGCAGTATTTT. Translated, it gives CASGLIIGSLDTQYF.